This TCR beta chain was obtained from a study of blood T cell repertoires in COVID-19. Study background: Samples of COVID-19 (acute and convalescent) were obtained from the United States, Italy and Spain. In each case, the material was cDNA or gDNA derived from T cells, B-cell-depleted T cells, or PBMCs.

Under the authors' procedure: Reference gene primer amplification gave nucleated cell count estimates. Profiled with immunoSEQ multiplex PCR; TCRdb holds only in-frame clones, not every one. V and J calls and clone size follow that table, whereas D and trimming were derived from the DNA. The sample contains 80,000 to 90,000 clones, roughly 78% of which appear only once. This receptor was taken from a woman older than 75 with acute or convalescent COVID-19. The source material was peripheral blood.

The CDR3 protein is CASSQDGSGGAGGEQYF. The DNA for the CDR3 is TGTGCCAGCAGCCAAGATGGTAGCGGGGGGGCCGGGGGCGAGCAGTACTTC. The chain is built from TRBV3-1 (or the pseudogene TRBV3-2) and TRBJ2-7; 11 bases line up with TRBD2. There are 17 residues in the CDR3. Germline V gene sequence: CDR1 LGHDT, CDR2 YNNKEL (reference sequence). V gave up 0 bases and J gave up 6 bases; unmatched junction bases: 10.